The 22 T cell receptor beta chains below come from one sample, sequenced in a study of graft-versus-host responses after intestinal transplantation listed by TCRdb under 2021. To isolate intraepithelial and lamina propria lymphocytes from graft specimens, dithiothreitol, EDTA incubations and collagenase D digestion were used. The library was obtained by the immunoSEQ multiplex PCR assay. TCRdb took over this immuneACCESS table, retaining in-frame rearrangements with V and J assigned. Such tables are incomplete; in checked studies, under half of the missing clones stem from an unresolved V gene, and the remainder is unexplained. This sample holds 35,000 to 40,000 clones; about 85% were observed only once. The ten top clones hold approximately 19% of the sample. The specimen comprised ileum tissue, sampled 204 days after intestinal transplant. The receptors originated from a human patient who received an intestinal transplant, so some T cells may come from the graft donor.

This clone was detected once. The chain employs TRBV13 and TRBJ1-2; 7 bases are a match to TRBD1. The germline V gene has CDR1 PRHDT and CDR2 FYEKMQ (reference sequence). Unmatched junction bases numbered 13, after V lost 5 bases and J lost 4 bases. The CDR3 extends over 16 amino acids. The CDR3 bases are TGTGCCAGCAGCGTCCATGGGGACAGCCGTGGCTATGGCTACACCTTC. Translation gives CASSVHGDSRGYGYTF.

The genes are TRBV6-1 and TRBJ1-1, with a tentative D call TRBD1 (6 bases). The V and J ends lost 6 bases and 4 bases respectively, with 12 bases between them. This CDR3 is built from 13 residues. Germline V gene sequence: CDR1 MNHNS, CDR2 SASEGT. The CDR3 nucleotides are TGTGCCAGCAGCCCTCAGGGGACCACTGAAGCTTTCTTT. Its translation is CASSPQGTTEAFF.

The V and J genes are TRBV21-1 and TRBJ1-5. TRBV21-1 counts as a pseudogene. This CDR3 spans 17 amino acids. CDR3 coding DNA: TGTGCCAGCAGCAAAGCTCCCGCCCCCATGGGCAATCAGCCCCAGCATTTT. This gives the protein CASSKAPAPMGNQPQHF.

V usage is TRBV28 and J usage is TRBJ2-5; TRBD2 is a possible D gene (5 bases). V was shortened by 4 bases and J by 3 bases, with 6 bases between the two germline ends. From germline, CDR1 is MDHEN and CDR2 SYDVKM. This CDR3 comprises 12 residues. CDR3 amino acids: CASSSGEETQYF. CDR3 coding DNA: TGTGCCAGCAGTTCCGGGGAAGAGACCCAGTACTTC.

This clone was seen once. The rearrangement links TRBV6-5 to TRBJ1-1; the D is unclear. Germline CDR1 MNHEY, CDR2 SVGAGI. V shed 2 bases and J shed 2 bases, with 9 bases lying between them. CDR3 length equals 14 residues. The CDR3 coding sequence is TGTGCCAGCAGTTACGGCGGAAGTAACACTGAAGCTTTCTTT. This gives the protein CASSYGGSNTEAFF.

The rearrangement uses TRBV5-1 and TRBJ2-5; D call uncertain. Deletions cut 0 bases from V and 1 base from J, with 7 bases between. Per the germline V gene, CDR1 is SGHRS and CDR2 is YFSETQ. This CDR3 region has 14 residues. The CDR3 bases are TGCGCCAGCAGCTTGGTGGCCGTCCAAGAGACCCAGTACTTC. Protein: CASSLVAVQETQYF.

This clone has just one count. This rearrangement joins TRBV4-2 to TRBJ1-2, with 7 bases fitting TRBD1. Germline-derived CDR1 and CDR2 are LGHNA and YNFKEQ. This CDR3 spans 15 amino acids. The trim removed 4 bases at V and 4 bases at J, leaving 9 bases unmatched. The CDR3 DNA reads as TGTGCCAGCAGCCCTACAGGGGAACAGGGCTATGGCTACACCTTC. Its protein product is CASSPTGEQGYGYTF.

The chain combines TRBV28 with TRBJ2-6, with a tentative D call TRBD2 (6 bases). The CDR3 extends over 15 amino acids. Germline CDR1 and CDR2: MDHEN and SYDVKM. Deletions cut 6 bases from V and 6 bases from J, with 15 bases between. The CDR3 here is CASSQRGTVANVLTF. The CDR3 nucleotides read TGTGCCAGCAGCCAGCGAGGGACTGTGGCCAACGTCCTGACTTTC. Supplemented by reference TRBV28 and TRBJ2-6, the full variable domain reads DVKVTQSSRYLVKRTGEKVFLECVQDMDHENMFWYRQDPGLGLRLIYFSYDVKMKEKGDIPEGYSVSREKKERFSLILESASTNQTSMYLCASSQRGTVANVLTFGAGSRLTVL.

The V call is TRBV2, the J call TRBJ2-7; 7 positions match TRBD1. After removal of 7 bases from V and 2 bases from J, the junction contained 5 bases not matched to a gene. Germline V CDR1 and CDR2: SNHLY, FYNNEI. CDR3 size: 13 residues. The CDR3 nucleotides are TGTGCCAGCACCCGCGGACAGGCCTACGAGCAGTACTTC. Translation: CASTRGQAYEQYF.

This clone was picked up a small number of times. The sample contains more than one DNA sequence encoding this CDR3. V usage is TRBV28 and J usage is TRBJ1-1, with D possibly TRBD1 on 6 matching bases. V was clipped by 6 bases and J by 3 bases, with 11 bases between them. The CDR3 is 13 residues long. CDR1 is MDHEN, CDR2 SYDVKM, per germline. The CDR3, as DNA: TGTGCCAGCAGCCTAAGGGGGTACACTGAAGCTTTCTTT. It is translated as CASSLRGYTEAFF.

This rearrangement joins TRBV5-4 to TRBJ2-4; the match to TRBD1 covers 9 bases. The trim removed 3 bases at V and 7 bases at J, leaving 11 bases unmatched. Germline lookup yields CDR1 SGHNT and CDR2 YYREEE (reference sequence). This CDR3 is 16 amino acids long. The CDR3 bases are TGTGCCAGCAGCTCGGAGGGACAGGGAACTCGCAACATTCAGTACTTC. Protein product: CASSSEGQGTRNIQYF. The full variable domain, rest sourced from reference TRBV5-4 and TRBJ2-4, is ETGVTQSPTHLIKTRGQQVTLRCSSQSGHNTVSWYQQALGQGPQFIFQYYREEENGRGNFPPRFSGLQFPNYSSELNVNALELDDSALYLCASSSEGQGTRNIQYFGAGTRLSVL.

The rearrangement uses TRBV19 and TRBJ1-1; 7 bases align to TRBD1. Germline CDR1 reads LNHDA; CDR2 reads SQIVND (reference sequence). V gave up 2 bases and J gave up 9 bases; unmatched junction bases: 6. The CDR3 loop spans 13 amino acids. The CDR3 is CASSISWTGQAFF. DNA for the CDR3: TGTGCCAGTAGTATATCATGGACAGGACAAGCTTTCTTT.

The chain uses TRBV7-9 and TRBJ1-3; the D is unclear. CDR1 and CDR2 (germline): SEHNR, FQNEAQ (reference sequence). CDR3 length: 12 amino acids. Trimming removed 5 bases at V and 4 bases at J, with 6 bases between. The CDR3 DNA reads TGTGCCAGCAGCCCGGAAGGAAACACCATATATTTT. Translating it yields CASSPEGNTIYF.

The gene calls are TRBV6-6 and TRBJ2-7; D is possibly TRBD2 (6 bases). Germline CDR1 MNHNY, CDR2 SVGAGI (reference sequence). The V and J ends lost 6 bases and 0 bases respectively, with 12 bases between them. The CDR3 totals 14 residues. In DNA form, the CDR3 reads TGTGCCAGCAGCCCGATAGCGGACTCCTACGAGCAGTACTTC. Translating gives CASSPIADSYEQYF.

The chain carries TRBV28 and TRBJ2-7, with D possibly matching TRBD2 (6 bases). V lost 6 bases and J lost 5, with 14 bases in between. The CDR3 covers 13 residues. Germline-derived CDR1 and CDR2 are MDHEN and SYDVKM. The CDR3 DNA reads TGTGCCAGCAGAACGACTAGTTTCCACGAGCAGTACTTC. This gives the protein CASRTTSFHEQYF.

The chain uses TRBV7-8 and TRBJ2-3; D tentatively reads TRBD1 or TRBD2 (7 bases each). V was cut by 5 bases and J by 2 bases, with 14 bases left in between. The CDR3 consists of 15 residues. Germline-derived CDR1 and CDR2 are SGHVS and FQNEAQ. The CDR3 nucleotides read TGTGCCAGCAGCCCCCAGGGGGGGAACACAGATACGCAGTATTTT. As protein: CASSPQGGNTDTQYF.

The rearrangement links TRBV9 to TRBJ2-2; TRBD2 aligns across 8 bases. After removal of 4 bases from V and 2 bases from J, the junction contained 10 bases not matched to a gene. Germline CDR1 and CDR2: SGDLS and YYNGEE. This CDR3 has 17 amino acids. The DNA for the CDR3 is TGTGCCAGCAGCCCGGGGGGGGGCCTCGTCAACACCGGGGAGCTGTTTTTT. This sequence encodes CASSPGGGLVNTGELFF. The entire variable domain, with the rest obtained from reference TRBV9 and TRBJ2-2, is as follows: DSGVTQTPKHLITATGQRVTLRCSPRSGDLSVYWYQQSLDQGLQFLIQYYNGEERAKGNILERFSAQQFPDLHSELNLSSLELGDSALYFCASSPGGGLVNTGELFFGEGSRLTVL.

The J gene is TRBJ1-5, the V gene TRBV4-2, with unresolved D. V lost 9 bases, J lost 5 bases, and 17 bases lay in between. This CDR3 has 14 residues. The germline V gene has CDR1 LGHNA and CDR2 YNFKEQ. The CDR3 DNA follows: TGTGCCAGAAGCTTGGGCGTTAGGCATCAGCCCCAGCATTTT. This gives the protein CARSLGVRHQPQHF.

V usage is TRBV7-8 and J usage is TRBJ1-1; D perhaps matches TRBD1 (6 bases). Germline CDR1 and CDR2: SGHVS and FQNEAQ. V was pared by 6 bases and J by 5 bases, with 10 bases between. This CDR3 has 12 amino acids. Here the CDR3 DNA reads TGTGCCAGCAGTACGGGGGCTACTGAAGCTTTCTTT. Amino acid sequence: CASSTGATEAFF.

The J gene is TRBJ1-3, the V gene TRBV19; D remains unclear. CDR1 LNHDA and CDR2 SQIVND come from the germline V gene (reference sequence). CDR3 size: 15 residues. V dropped 0 bases and J dropped 1 base, with 7 bases sitting between them. This chain's CDR3 is CASSIEDFSGNTIYF. The CDR3 coding sequence is TGTGCCAGTAGTATAGAAGATTTTTCTGGAAACACCATATATTTT.

By proportion, this clone is medium-sized. The DNA for the CDR3 is TGTGCCATCAGTGAGTCCAGCCCCTACGAGCAGTACTTC. This translates into CAISESSPYEQYF. The chain couples TRBV10-3 to TRBJ2-7; D is unclear. The germline V gene has CDR1 ENHRY and CDR2 SYGVKD. V lost 0 bases to trimming and J lost 2 bases, with 5 bases between them. The CDR3 is made up of 13 amino acids.

V is TRBV5-6 and J is TRBJ2-6, with a weak D call TRBD1 (6 bases). Trimming left V 1 base short and J 2 bases short, with 10 bases between. Germline V lookup: CDR1 SGHDT, CDR2 YYEEEE. CDR3 length: 16 residues. For the CDR3, the DNA is TGTGCCAGCAGCTTGCCCCCAGGGGCTGGGGCCAACGTCCTGACTTTC. Translated, it gives CASSLPPGAGANVLTF.